These 13 T cell receptor beta chains came from one sample sequenced in a study of blood T cell repertoires in COVID-19. TCRdb's copy holds only in-frame clones and misses some; the assay was immunoSEQ multiplex PCR. The repertoire holds around 290,000 clones, with around nine tenths as singletons. The sequenced sample was PBMCs or T cells enriched from blood (not recorded which). These TCRs come from a woman aged 18-29 years who had recovered from COVID-19.

This sequence joins TRBV28 and TRBJ1-5; maybe TRBD1 (5 bases). V was shortened by 7 bases and J by 6 bases, with 19 bases between the two germline ends. CDR3 length: 15 residues. Germline V gene data show CDR1 as MDHEN and CDR2 as SYDVKM. This CDR3 reads CASTRAGDLSQPQHF. The CDR3 nucleotides read TGTGCCAGCACCAGGGCGGGGGACCTAAGTCAGCCCCAGCATTTT.

This clone was detected only a few times. The CDR3 loop is CATSASVPLAGVLGLGTNEQFF. The CDR3 nucleotides read TGTGCCACCAGTGCGTCTGTTCCCCTAGCGGGAGTGTTGGGTCTTGGTACGAATGAGCAGTTCTTC. The chain employs TRBV24-1 and TRBJ2-1, with 10 bases identical to TRBD2. Germline V gene data show CDR1 as KGHDR and CDR2 as SFDVKD. With V trimmed by 5 bases and J by 7 bases, 28 bases remained unmatched. The CDR3 is 22 amino acids.

The rearrangement joins TRBV30 to TRBJ1-1; D gene ambiguous. Germline V gene data show CDR1 as GTSNPN and CDR2 as SVGIG (reference sequence). The CDR3 runs 12 residues. The germline V and J ends were trimmed by 0 bases and 7 bases, with 9 bases remaining between them. CDR3 region: CAWSVSVSEAFF. The CDR3 region has the DNA TGTGCCTGGAGTGTTTCGGTGAGTGAAGCTTTCTTT.

V gene TRBV19 combines with J gene TRBJ2-7; no clear D gene. Germline V gene sequence: CDR1 LNHDA, CDR2 SQIVND (reference sequence). Deletions cut 3 bases from V and 2 bases from J, with 14 bases between. The CDR3 spans 15 residues. The CDR3, as DNA: TGTGCCAGTAGTATCCTACGTGGTGGTACCTACGAGCAGTACTTC. Translating gives CASSILRGGTYEQYF.

The chain joins TRBV27 to TRBJ2-7; no definite D call. The CDR3 is 14 amino acids. Germline loops: CDR1 MNHEY, CDR2 SMNVEV (reference sequence). The V and J ends lost 6 bases and 5 bases respectively, with 17 bases between them. The DNA of the CDR3 is TGTGCCAGCAGCGCTATAGACGGGTACGACGAGCAGTACTTC. Protein product: CASSAIDGYDEQYF.

This clone was found a few times. DNA of the CDR3: TGCAGCGTTAAAAGGACAGGGGTTCACACCGGGGAGCTGTTTTTT. This encodes CSVKRTGVHTGELFF. This rearrangement joins TRBV29-1 to TRBJ2-2; TRBD1 agrees at 9 bases. Germline-derived CDR1 and CDR2 are SQVTM and ANQGSEA. This CDR3 has 15 residues. Unmatched junction bases numbered 7, after V lost 5 bases and J lost 3 bases.

This chain links TRBV3-1 (or the pseudogene TRBV3-2) with TRBJ2-5; tentatively, D is TRBD2 (6 bases). The CDR3 is 18 amino acids. The V gene's germline CDR1 is LGHDT and CDR2 YNNKEL (reference sequence). Between the trimmed V and J ends, which lost 0 bases and 2 bases, there was a span of 19 bases. CDR3 DNA sequence: TGTGCCAGCAGCCAAGAGGGTCGTCCGGCGGGGACTCAAGAGACCCAGTACTTC. Translation gives CASSQEGRPAGTQETQYF.

The chain uses TRBV12-3 or TRBV12-4 and TRBJ2-1, with D tentatively TRBD1 (6 bases). The V end lost 4 bases, the J end lost 13 bases, and 11 bases lay between the germline ends. The CDR3 spans 11 residues. Here the CDR3 reads CASSSGTRQFF. DNA of the CDR3: TGTGCCAGCAGTTCCGGGACAAGACAGTTCTTC.

The gene calls are TRBV30 and TRBJ1-1, with TRBD1 as a possible D gene (5 bases). Germline lookup yields CDR1 GTSNPN and CDR2 SVGIG (reference sequence). This CDR3 is built from 14 residues. Trimming stripped 1 base from V and 0 bases from J, with 9 bases between. The CDR3 sequence: CAWSGTTMNTEAFF. In DNA, the CDR3 is TGTGCCTGGAGTGGGACAACCATGAACACTGAAGCTTTCTTT.

The chain is built from TRBV7-9 and TRBJ2-1, with TRBD1 matching 7 bases. Germline V gives CDR1 SEHNR, CDR2 FQNEAQ (reference sequence). The CDR3 totals 12 residues. The ends lost 9 bases at V and 5 bases at J; junction bases unmatched: 4. The CDR3 sequence: CASEDRDNEQFF. As DNA, the CDR3 is TGTGCCAGTGAAGACAGGGACAATGAGCAGTTCTTC. The full variable domain, with the rest looked up from reference TRBV7-9 and TRBJ2-1, is DTGVSQNPRHKITKRGQNVTFRCDPISEHNRLYWYRQTLGQGPEFLTYFQNEAQLEKSRLLSDRFSAERPKGSFSTLEIQRTEQGDSAMYLCASEDRDNEQFFGPGTRLTVL.

This chain uses TRBV2 with TRBJ2-6; weak D call: TRBD2 (5 bases). Germline lookup yields CDR1 SNHLY and CDR2 FYNNEI. There are 20 residues in the CDR3. V lost 6 bases to trimming and J lost 0 bases, with 24 bases between them. Here the CDR3 DNA reads TGTGCCAGCAGCGCCACCATCAACCCGGGGATTTACTCTGGGGCCAACGTCCTGACTTTC. Translating it yields CASSATINPGIYSGANVLTF.

In this sample, this clone turned up once. The J gene is TRBJ1-4, the V gene TRBV14; 10 bases align to TRBD1. CDR1 and CDR2 (germline): SGHDN, FVKESK. V shed 4 bases and J 7 bases; nucleotides not matched to a gene: 6. The CDR3 is made up of 15 amino acids. CDR3 region: CASSPGQGLGEKLFF. The CDR3 DNA reads as TGTGCCAGCAGCCCGGGACAGGGGTTAGGTGAAAAACTGTTTTTT.

This chain uses TRBV9 with TRBJ2-1, with 7 nucleotides matching TRBD1. The CDR3 runs to 16 residues. Germline loops: CDR1 SGDLS, CDR2 YYNGEE. V lost 3 bases, J lost 4 bases, and 10 bases stayed unmatched. CDR3 nucleotide sequence: TGTGCCAGCAGCGACAGGGGCAGCCCCCAATACAATGAGCAGTTCTTC. Translation gives CASSDRGSPQYNEQFF.